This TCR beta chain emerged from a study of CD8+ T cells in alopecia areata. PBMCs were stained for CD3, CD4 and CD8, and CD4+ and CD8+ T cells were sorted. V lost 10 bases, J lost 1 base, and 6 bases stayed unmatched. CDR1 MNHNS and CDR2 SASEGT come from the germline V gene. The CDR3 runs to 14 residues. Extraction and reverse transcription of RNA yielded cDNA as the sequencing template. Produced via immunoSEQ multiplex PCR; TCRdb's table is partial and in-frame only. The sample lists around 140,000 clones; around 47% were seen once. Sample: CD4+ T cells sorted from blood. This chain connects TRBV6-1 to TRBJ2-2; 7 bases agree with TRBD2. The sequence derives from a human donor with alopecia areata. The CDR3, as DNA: TGTGCCATGAATTCGGGAGGGAACACCGGGGAGCTGTTTTTT. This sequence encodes CAMNSGGNTGELFF.